Following are 5 T cell receptor beta chains from one sample sequenced in a study of PD-L1 blockade in urothelial cancer. TCRdb's copy holds only in-frame clones and misses some; the assay was immunoSEQ multiplex PCR. The data contain over 45,000 clones, 70% to 90% of them singletons. The sample was PBMCs, taken around atezolizumab (anti-PD-L1) treatment. The source is a man aged 55 to 70 with urothelial cancer.

The chain is built from TRBV6-1 and TRBJ2-3; TRBD2 is a possible D gene (5 bases). The CDR3 runs to 15 residues. Trimming removed 4 bases at V and 3 bases at J, with 14 bases between. Germline values: CDR1 MNHNS, CDR2 SASEGT. The CDR3 DNA follows: TGTGCCAGCAGTGGTCGAGAGGGAGCGACAGATACGCAGTATTTT. Its protein product is CASSGREGATDTQYF.

The CDR3 nucleotides are TGTGCCAGCAGTTTCGACAGGGAAGGGAGTTCACCCCTCCACTTT. Its protein is CASSFDREGSSPLHF. The chain combines TRBV6-5 with TRBJ1-6, with TRBD1 matching 7 bases. The CDR3 is 15 residues long. V dropped 4 bases and J dropped 9; count of bases not matched to a gene: 9. Germline V CDR1 and CDR2: MNHEY, SVGAGI.

The rearrangement links TRBV30 to TRBJ1-4; TRBD1 agrees at 9 bases. The germline V gene encodes CDR1 GTSNPN and CDR2 SVGIG (reference sequence). The CDR3 is 15 amino acids. Trimming cost V 4 bases and J 8 bases; bases outside gene matches: 11. As DNA, the CDR3 is TGTGCCTGGAATCCCGCCGGGACAGGGAGAGAAAAACTGTTTTTT. Translating it yields CAWNPAGTGREKLFF.

The V and J genes are TRBV11-3 and TRBJ2-1; 8 bases are a match to TRBD1. The germline CDR1 and CDR2 sequences are SGHNT and YENEEA. Trimming cost V 6 bases and J 0 bases; bases outside gene matches: 4. This CDR3 is built from 15 residues. CDR3 nucleotides: TGTGCCAGCAGTCCGGGACAGGCCTCCTACAATGAGCAGTTCTTC. Translation: CASSPGQASYNEQFF.

The chain uses TRBV4-1 and TRBJ2-1; 7 positions agree with TRBD1. J was trimmed by 2 bases and V by 0 bases; bases with no gene match: 4. This CDR3 has 16 amino acids. Germline lookup yields CDR1 MGHRA and CDR2 YSYEKL. CDR3 nucleotide sequence: TGCGCCAGCAGCCAAGATAGGGGGACAGCCTACAATGAGCAGTTCTTC. It specifies CASSQDRGTAYNEQFF.